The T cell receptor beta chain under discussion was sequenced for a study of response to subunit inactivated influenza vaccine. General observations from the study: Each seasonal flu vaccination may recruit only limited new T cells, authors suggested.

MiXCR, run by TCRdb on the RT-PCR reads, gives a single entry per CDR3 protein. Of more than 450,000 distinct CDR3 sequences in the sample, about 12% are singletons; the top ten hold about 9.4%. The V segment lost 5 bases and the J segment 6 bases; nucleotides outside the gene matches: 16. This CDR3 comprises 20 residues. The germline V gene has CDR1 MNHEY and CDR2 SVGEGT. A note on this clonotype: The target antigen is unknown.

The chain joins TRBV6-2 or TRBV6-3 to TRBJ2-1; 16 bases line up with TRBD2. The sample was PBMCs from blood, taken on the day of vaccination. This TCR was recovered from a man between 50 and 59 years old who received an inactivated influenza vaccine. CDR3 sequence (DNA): TGTGCCAGCAGTACGCCGGGACTAGCGGGGGGGCTCGGCGTCGTCAATGAGCAGTTCTTC. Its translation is CASSTPGLAGGLGVVNEQFF.